Listed here is a single TCR beta chain. The antigen remains undetermined. Germline V gene lookup returns CDR1 SGHDN and CDR2 FVKESK. After removal of 4 bases from V and 1 base from J, the junction contained 9 bases not matched to a gene. This CDR3 region has 16 residues. These data belong to a study of neoadjuvant anti-PD-1 for oral cavity cancer. The overall study: Patients mostly received three to four biweekly nivolumab doses at 3 mg/kg before surgery. Notes on the study in general: With a few patients per group, TCR findings need larger cohorts.

Libraries were prepared by immunoSEQ multiplex PCR; TCRdb keeps only in-frame clonotypes and omits some of them. This table holds 18,000 or so clones, approximately 79% found once. This sequence was found in a person aged 40 to 85 with oral cavity squamous cell carcinoma. The starting material was PBMCs, obtained before nivolumab (anti-PD-1) treatment. The chain couples TRBV14 to TRBJ2-7, with 8 bases fitting TRBD1. CDR3 region: CASSPFLGQESYEQYF. The CDR3 DNA follows: TGTGCCAGCAGCCCTTTCCTGGGACAGGAATCCTACGAGCAGTACTTC.